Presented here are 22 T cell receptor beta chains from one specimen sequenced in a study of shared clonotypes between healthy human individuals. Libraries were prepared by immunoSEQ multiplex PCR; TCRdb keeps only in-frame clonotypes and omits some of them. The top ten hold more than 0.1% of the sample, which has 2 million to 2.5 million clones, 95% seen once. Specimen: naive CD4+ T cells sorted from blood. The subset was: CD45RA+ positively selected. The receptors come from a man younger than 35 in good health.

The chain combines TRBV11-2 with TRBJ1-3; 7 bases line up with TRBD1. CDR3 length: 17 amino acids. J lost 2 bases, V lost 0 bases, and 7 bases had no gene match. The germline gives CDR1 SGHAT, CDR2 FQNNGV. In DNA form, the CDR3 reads TGTGCCAGCAGCTTAGAGGACAGGATACGTCCTGGAAACACCATATATTTT. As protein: CASSLEDRIRPGNTIYF.

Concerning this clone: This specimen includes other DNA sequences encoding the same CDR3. CDR3 protein: CASSFGLNTEAFF. The CDR3 DNA reads TGTGCCAGCAGCTTCGGGTTGAACACTGAAGCTTTCTTT. The chain couples TRBV7-9 to TRBJ1-1; D is unresolved. CDR1 is SEHNR, CDR2 FQNEAQ, per germline (reference sequence). Trimming took 3 bases from V and 0 from J, leaving 5 bases between them. The CDR3 sequence is 13 residues long.

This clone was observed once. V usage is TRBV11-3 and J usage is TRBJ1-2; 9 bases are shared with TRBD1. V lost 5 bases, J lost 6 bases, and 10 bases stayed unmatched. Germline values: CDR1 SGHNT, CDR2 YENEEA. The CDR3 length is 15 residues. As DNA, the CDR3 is TGTGCCAGCAGCCGTCCCGGGACAGGGTACAATGGCTACACCTTC. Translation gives CASSRPGTGYNGYTF. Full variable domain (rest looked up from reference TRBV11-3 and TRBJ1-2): EAGVVQSPRYKIIEKKQPVAFWCNPISGHNTLYWYLQNLGQGPELLIRYENEEAVDDSQLPKDRFSAERLKGVDSTLKIQPAELGDSAVYLCASSRPGTGYNGYTFGSGTRLTVV.

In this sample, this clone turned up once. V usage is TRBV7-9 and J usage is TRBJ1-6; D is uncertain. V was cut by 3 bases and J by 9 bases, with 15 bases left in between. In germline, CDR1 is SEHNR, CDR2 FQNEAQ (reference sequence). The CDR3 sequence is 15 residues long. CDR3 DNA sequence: TGTGCCAGCAGCTTCTCGAACGGGCCTGGTTCACCCCTCCACTTT. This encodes CASSFSNGPGSPLHF.

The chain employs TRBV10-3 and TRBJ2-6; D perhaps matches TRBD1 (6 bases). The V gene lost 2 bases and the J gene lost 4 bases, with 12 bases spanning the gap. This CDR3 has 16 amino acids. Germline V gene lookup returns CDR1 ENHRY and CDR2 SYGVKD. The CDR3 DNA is TGTGCCATCAGTGAGCCCCAGGGGAGAGGGGCCAACGTCCTGACTTTC. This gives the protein CAISEPQGRGANVLTF.

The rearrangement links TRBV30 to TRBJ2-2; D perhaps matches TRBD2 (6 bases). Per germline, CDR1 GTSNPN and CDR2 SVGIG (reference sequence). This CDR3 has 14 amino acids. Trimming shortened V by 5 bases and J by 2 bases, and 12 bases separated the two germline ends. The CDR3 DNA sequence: TGTGCCTGGGCGGGGCCGTCCAACACCGGGGAGCTGTTTTTT. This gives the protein CAWAGPSNTGELFF.

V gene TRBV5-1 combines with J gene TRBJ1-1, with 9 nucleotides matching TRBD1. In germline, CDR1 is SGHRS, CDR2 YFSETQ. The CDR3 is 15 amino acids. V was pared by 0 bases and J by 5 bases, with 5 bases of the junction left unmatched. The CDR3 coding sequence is TGCGCCAGCAGCTTGGAAGGGACAGGGTGGACTGAAGCTTTCTTT. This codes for CASSLEGTGWTEAFF. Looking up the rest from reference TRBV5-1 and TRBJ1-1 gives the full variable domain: KAGVTQTPRYLIKTRGQQVTLSCSPISGHRSVSWYQQTPGQGLQFLFEYFSETQRNKGNFPGRFSGRQFSNSRSEMNVSTLELGDSALYLCASSLEGTGWTEAFFGQGTRLTVV.

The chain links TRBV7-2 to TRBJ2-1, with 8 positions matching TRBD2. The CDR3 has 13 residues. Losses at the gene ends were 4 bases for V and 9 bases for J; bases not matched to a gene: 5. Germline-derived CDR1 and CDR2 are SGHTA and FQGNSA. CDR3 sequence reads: CASSSHGRVEQFF. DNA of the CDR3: TGTGCCAGCAGCTCCCACGGGAGGGTTGAGCAGTTCTTC.

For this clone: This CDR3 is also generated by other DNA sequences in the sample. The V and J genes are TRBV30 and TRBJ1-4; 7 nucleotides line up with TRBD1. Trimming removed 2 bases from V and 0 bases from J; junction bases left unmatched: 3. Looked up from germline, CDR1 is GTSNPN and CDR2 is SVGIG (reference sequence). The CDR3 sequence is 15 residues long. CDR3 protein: CAWSPQGTTNEKLFF. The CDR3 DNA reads TGTGCCTGGAGTCCACAGGGGACAACTAATGAAAAACTGTTTTTT.

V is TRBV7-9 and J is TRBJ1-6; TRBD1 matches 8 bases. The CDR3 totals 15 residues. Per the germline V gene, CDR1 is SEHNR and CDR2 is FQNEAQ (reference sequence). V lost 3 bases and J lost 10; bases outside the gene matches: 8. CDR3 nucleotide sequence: TGTGCCAGCAGCTTGACCAGGGGGCTAGGATCACCCCTCCACTTT. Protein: CASSLTRGLGSPLHF.

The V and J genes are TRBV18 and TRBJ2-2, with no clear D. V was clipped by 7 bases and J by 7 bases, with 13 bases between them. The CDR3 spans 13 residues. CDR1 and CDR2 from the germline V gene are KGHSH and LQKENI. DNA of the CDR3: TGTGCCAGCTGCCCTACCCCGTTCGGGGAGCTGTTTTTT. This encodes CASCPTPFGELFF.

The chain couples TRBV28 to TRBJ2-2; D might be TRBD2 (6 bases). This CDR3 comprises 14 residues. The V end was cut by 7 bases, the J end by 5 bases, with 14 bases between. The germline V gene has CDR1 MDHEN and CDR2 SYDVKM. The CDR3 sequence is CASTGGARTGELFF. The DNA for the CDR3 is TGTGCCAGCACCGGGGGAGCTCGGACCGGGGAGCTGTTTTTT.

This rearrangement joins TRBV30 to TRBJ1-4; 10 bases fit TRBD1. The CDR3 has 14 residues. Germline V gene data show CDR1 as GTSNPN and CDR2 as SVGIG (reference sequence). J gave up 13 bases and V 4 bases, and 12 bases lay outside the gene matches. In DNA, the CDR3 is TGTGCCTGGACCCGGCGGACAGGGGGAGGCGGACTGTTTTTT. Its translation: CAWTRRTGGGGLFF.

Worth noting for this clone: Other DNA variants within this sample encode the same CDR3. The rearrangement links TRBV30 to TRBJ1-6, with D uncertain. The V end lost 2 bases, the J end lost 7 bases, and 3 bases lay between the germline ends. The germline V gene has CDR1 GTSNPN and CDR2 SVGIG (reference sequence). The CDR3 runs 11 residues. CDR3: CAWSTNSPLHF. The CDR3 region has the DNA TGTGCCTGGAGTACCAATTCACCCCTCCACTTT.

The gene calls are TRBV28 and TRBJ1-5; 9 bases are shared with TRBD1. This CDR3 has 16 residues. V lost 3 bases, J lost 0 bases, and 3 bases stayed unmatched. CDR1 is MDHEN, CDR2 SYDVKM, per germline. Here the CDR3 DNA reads TGTGCCAGCAGTTTGGGGACAGGGTATAGCAATCAGCCCCAGCATTTT. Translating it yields CASSLGTGYSNQPQHF.

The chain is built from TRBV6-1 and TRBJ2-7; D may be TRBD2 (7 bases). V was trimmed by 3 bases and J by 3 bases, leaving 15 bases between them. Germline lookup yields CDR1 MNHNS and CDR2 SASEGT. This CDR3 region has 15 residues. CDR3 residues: CASSDTGGRFYEQYF. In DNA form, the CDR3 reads TGTGCCAGCAGTGATACGGGGGGCCGATTCTACGAGCAGTACTTC.

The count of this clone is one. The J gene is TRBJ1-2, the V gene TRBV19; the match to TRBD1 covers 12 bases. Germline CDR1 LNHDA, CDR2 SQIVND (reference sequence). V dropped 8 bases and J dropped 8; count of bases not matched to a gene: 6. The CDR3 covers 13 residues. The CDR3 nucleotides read TGTGCCAGTCGGGACAGGGGGCTATTCGGCTACACCTTC. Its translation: CASRDRGLFGYTF.

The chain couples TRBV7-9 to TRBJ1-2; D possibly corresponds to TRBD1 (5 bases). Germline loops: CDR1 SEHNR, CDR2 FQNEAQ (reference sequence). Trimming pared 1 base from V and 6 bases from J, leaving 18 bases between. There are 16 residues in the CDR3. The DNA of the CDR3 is TGTGCCAGCAGCTTAGGGGCATCAGGGTCCCGCGATGGCTACACCTTC. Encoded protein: CASSLGASGSRDGYTF. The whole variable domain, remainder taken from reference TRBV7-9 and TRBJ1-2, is DTGVSQNPRHKITKRGQNVTFRCDPISEHNRLYWYRQTLGQGPEFLTYFQNEAQLEKSRLLSDRFSAERPKGSFSTLEIQRTEQGDSAMYLCASSLGASGSRDGYTFGSGTRLTVV.

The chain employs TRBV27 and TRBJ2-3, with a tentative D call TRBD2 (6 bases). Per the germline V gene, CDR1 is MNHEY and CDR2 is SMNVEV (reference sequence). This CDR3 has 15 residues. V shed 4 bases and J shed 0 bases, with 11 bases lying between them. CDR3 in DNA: TGTGCCAGCAGTTACCGACTAGGCAGCACAGATACGCAGTATTTT. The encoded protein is CASSYRLGSTDTQYF.

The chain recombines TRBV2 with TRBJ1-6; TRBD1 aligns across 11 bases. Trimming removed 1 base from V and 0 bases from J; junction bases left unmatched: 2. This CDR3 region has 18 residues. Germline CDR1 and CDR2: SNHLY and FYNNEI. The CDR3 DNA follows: TGTGCCAGCAGTGAAGAGGGACAGGGGGTCTCCTATAATTCACCCCTCCACTTT. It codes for CASSEEGQGVSYNSPLHF. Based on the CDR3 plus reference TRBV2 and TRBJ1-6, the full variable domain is EPEVTQTPSHQVTQMGQEVILRCVPISNHLYFYWYRQILGQKVEFLVSFYNNEISEKSEIFDDQFSVERPDGSNFTLKIRSTKLEDSAMYFCASSEEGQGVSYNSPLHFGNGTRLTVT.

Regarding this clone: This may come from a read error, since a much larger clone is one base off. The CDR3 nucleotides read TGTGCCAGCAGCCGGGACGGCTACGAGCAGTACTTC. This codes for CASSRDGYEQYF. This rearrangement joins TRBV14 to TRBJ2-7; D is perhaps TRBD1 or TRBD2 (5 bases each). CDR1 is SGHDN, CDR2 FVKESK, per germline. Trimming removed 4 bases at V and 3 bases at J, with 7 bases between. The CDR3 consists of 12 residues.

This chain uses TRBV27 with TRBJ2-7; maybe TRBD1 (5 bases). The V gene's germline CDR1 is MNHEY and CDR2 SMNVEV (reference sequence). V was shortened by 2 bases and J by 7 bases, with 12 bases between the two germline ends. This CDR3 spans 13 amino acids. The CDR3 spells CASSLTGAGEQYF. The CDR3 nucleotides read TGTGCCAGCAGTTTAACTGGGGCAGGGGAGCAGTACTTC.